This T cell receptor beta chain is drawn from a study of post-analysis software for immune sequencing data. General study results and limits: Clustering by F measure revealed strong co-clustering among samples prepared together in one batch. People with multiple sclerosis had a significantly lower normalized Chao1 diversity than controls did. TRBV segments more frequent in patients than in controls numbered several and included TRBV5-6, TRBV5-1 and TRBV20-1.

Germline V gives CDR1 SGHAT, CDR2 FQDESV (reference sequence). This CDR3 is 14 amino acids long. V gave up 1 base and J gave up 7 bases; unmatched junction bases: 3. TCR beta cDNA libraries included unique molecular identifiers. From approximately 0.95 to 9.8 million T cells, 500,000 or so cDNA molecules were obtained. TCRdb recomputed calls from the PCR reads with MiXCR, one row per CDR3 protein. The table has 600,000 to 750,000 distinct CDR3 sequences, 55% to 60% seen once. As to this clonotype: The antigen is undetermined.

The sequence was collected from a girl aged 2 to 10 with multiple sclerosis. Sequencing was performed on blood. The chain combines TRBV11-1 with TRBJ2-1; 8 bases are a match to TRBD2. CDR3 protein: CASSLVRGRNEQFF. The CDR3 region has the DNA TGTGCCAGCAGCTTAGTCCGCGGGAGGAATGAGCAGTTCTTC.